The TCR beta chain described here comes from a study of radiation and T cells in renal cell carcinoma. This clone was counted once. No antigen is known for it. Findings of the study overall: Sampling covered only around 0.91 g of each tumor. In nephrectomy-only tumors, top 100 clonotypes averaged roughly 43%, versus about 54% irradiated.

Treatment indicated: 15 Gy SBRT to primary tumor, nephrectomy 4 weeks later. Measured with immunoSEQ multiplex PCR; TCRdb has only the in-frame clones, and not every one. The sample gives over 15,000 clones, roughly 54% of which show up once; over 9.5% is in the top ten. V trimming: 2 bases; J trimming: 0 bases; junction bases outside the gene matches: 1. This CDR3 is 15 amino acids long. Germline loops: CDR1 SEHNR, CDR2 FQNEAQ (reference sequence). This rearrangement joins TRBV7-9 to TRBJ2-1; 7 bases line up with TRBD2. This TCR derives from a man in his fifties with renal cell carcinoma. The material sequenced was tumor tissue, taken from a patient whose treatment included radiotherapy and nephrectomy. CDR3 nucleotide sequence: TGTGCCAGCAGCTTACGCGGGAGCTCCTACAATGAGCAGTTCTTC. Protein: CASSLRGSSYNEQFF.